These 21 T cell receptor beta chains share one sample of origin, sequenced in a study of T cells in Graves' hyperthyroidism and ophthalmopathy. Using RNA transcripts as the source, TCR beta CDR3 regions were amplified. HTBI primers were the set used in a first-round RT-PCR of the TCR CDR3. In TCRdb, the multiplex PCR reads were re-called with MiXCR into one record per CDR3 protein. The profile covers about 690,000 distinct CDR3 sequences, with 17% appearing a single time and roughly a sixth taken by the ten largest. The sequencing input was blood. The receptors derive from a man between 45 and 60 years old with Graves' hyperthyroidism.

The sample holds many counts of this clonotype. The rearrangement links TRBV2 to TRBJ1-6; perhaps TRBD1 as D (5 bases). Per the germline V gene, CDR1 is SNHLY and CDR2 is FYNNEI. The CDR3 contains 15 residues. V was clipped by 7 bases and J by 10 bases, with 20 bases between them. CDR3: CASITPGPRDSPLHF. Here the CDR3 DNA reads TGTGCCAGCATAACCCCGGGGCCCAGGGACTCACCCCTCCACTTT. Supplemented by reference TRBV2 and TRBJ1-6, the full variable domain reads EPEVTQTPSHQVTQMGQEVILRCVPISNHLYFYWYRQILGQKVEFLVSFYNNEISEKSEIFDDQFSVERPDGSNFTLKIRSTKLEDSAMYFCASITPGPRDSPLHFGNGTRLTVT.

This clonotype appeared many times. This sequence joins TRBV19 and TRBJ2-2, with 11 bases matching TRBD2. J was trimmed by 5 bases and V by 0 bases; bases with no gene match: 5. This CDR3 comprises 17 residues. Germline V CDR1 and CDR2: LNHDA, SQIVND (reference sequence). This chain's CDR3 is CASSIDTSGRTTGELFF. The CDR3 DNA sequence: TGTGCCAGTAGTATAGATACTAGCGGGAGAACGACCGGGGAGCTGTTTTTT.

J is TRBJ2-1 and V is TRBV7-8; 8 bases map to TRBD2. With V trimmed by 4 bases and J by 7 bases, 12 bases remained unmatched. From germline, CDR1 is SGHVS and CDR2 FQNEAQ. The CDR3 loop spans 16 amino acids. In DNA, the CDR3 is TGTGCCAGCAGCTCCACTCAAGCGGGAGTGGGAAATGAGCAGTTCTTC. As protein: CASSSTQAGVGNEQFF.

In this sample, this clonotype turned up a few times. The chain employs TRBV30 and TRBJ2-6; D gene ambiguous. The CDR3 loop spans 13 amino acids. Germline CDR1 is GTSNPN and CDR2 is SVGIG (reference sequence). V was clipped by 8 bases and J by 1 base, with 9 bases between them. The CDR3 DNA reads TGTGCCAGCTCCCGTTCTGGGGCCAACGTCCTGACTTTC. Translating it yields CASSRSGANVLTF.

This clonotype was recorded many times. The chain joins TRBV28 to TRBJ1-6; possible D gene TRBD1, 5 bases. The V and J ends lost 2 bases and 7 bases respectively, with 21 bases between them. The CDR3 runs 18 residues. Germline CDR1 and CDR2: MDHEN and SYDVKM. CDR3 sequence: CASSLIGSGAGQNSPLHF. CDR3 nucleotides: TGTGCCAGCAGTTTAATCGGTTCCGGTGCGGGGCAGAATTCACCCCTCCACTTT.

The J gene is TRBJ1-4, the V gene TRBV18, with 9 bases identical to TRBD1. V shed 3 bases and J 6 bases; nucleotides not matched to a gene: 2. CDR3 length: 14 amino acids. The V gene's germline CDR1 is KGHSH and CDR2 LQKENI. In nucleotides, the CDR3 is TGTGCCAGCTCACCCCGGGACAGGGATGAAAAACTGTTTTTT. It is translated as CASSPRDRDEKLFF.

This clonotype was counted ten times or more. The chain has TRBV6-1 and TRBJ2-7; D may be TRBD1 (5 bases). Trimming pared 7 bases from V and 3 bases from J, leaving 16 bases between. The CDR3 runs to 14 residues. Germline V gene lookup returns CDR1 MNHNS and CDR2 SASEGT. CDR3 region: CASTPRQGNYEQYF. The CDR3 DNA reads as TGTGCCAGCACCCCGAGGCAGGGTAACTACGAGCAGTACTTC.

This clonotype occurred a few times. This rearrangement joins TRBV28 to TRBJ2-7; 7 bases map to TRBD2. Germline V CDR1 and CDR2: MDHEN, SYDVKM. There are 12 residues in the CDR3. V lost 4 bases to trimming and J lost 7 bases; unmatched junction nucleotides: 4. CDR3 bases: TGTGCCAGCAGTTCCACCGGGAGGGAGCAGTACTTC. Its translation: CASSSTGREQYF.

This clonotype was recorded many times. The CDR3 here is CASSLYPIATNADTQYF. CDR3 DNA: TGTGCCAGCAGTTTATACCCCATAGCGACGAACGCAGATACGCAGTATTTT. V and J are TRBV27 and TRBJ2-3; D might be TRBD2 (5 bases). CDR1 and CDR2 (germline): MNHEY, SMNVEV (reference sequence). CDR3 length: 17 residues. Trimming left V 1 base short and J 4 bases short, with 18 bases between.

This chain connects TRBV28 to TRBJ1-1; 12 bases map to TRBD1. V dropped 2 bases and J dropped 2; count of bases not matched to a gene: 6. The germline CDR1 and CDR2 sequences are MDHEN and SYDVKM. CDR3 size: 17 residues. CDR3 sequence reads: CASSLPGQGAHNTEAFF. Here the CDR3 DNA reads TGTGCCAGCAGTTTACCGGGACAGGGGGCTCACAACACTGAAGCTTTCTTT. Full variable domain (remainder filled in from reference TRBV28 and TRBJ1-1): DVKVTQSSRYLVKRTGEKVFLECVQDMDHENMFWYRQDPGLGLRLIYFSYDVKMKEKGDIPEGYSVSREKKERFSLILESASTNQTSMYLCASSLPGQGAHNTEAFFGQGTRLTVV.

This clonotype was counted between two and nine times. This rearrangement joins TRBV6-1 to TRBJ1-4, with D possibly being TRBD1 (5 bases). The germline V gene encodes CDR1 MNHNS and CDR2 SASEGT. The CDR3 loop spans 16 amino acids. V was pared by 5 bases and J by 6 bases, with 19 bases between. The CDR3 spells CASSLIPGRFYEKLFF. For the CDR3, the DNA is TGTGCCAGCAGTCTGATTCCGGGACGGTTCTATGAAAAACTGTTTTTT.

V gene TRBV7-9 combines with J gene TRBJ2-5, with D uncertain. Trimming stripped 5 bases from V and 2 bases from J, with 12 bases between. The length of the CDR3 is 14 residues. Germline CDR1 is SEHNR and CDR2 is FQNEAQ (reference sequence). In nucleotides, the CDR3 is TGTGCCAGCAGCATACGCAGCAGACAAGAGACCCAGTACTTC. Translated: CASSIRSRQETQYF.

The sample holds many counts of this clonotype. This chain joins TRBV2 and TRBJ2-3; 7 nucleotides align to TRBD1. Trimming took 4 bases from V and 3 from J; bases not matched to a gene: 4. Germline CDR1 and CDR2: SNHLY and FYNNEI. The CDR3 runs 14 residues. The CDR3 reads CASSGARGTDTQYF. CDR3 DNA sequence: TGTGCCAGCAGTGGAGCCAGGGGGACAGATACGCAGTATTTT.

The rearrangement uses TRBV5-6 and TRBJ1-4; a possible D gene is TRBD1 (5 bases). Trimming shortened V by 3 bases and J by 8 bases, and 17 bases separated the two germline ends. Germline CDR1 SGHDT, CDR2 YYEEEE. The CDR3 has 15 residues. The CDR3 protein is CASSSIRDYGEKLFF. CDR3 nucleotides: TGTGCCAGCAGCTCAATCCGGGACTACGGCGAAAAACTGTTTTTT.

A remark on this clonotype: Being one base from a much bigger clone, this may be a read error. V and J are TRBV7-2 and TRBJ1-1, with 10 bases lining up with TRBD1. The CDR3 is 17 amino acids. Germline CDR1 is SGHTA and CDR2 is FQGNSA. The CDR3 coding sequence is TGTGCCAGCAGCTTAGGCCGGGACAGGGGCCGTACCACTGAAGTTTTCTTT. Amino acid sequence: CASSLGRDRGRTTEVFF. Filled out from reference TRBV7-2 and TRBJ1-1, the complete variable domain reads GAGVSQSPSNKVTEKGKDVELRCDPISGHTALYWYRQSLGQGLEFLIYFQGNSAPDKSGLPSDRFSAERTGGSVSTLTIQRTQQEDSAVYLCASSLGRDRGRTTEVFFGQGTRLTVV.

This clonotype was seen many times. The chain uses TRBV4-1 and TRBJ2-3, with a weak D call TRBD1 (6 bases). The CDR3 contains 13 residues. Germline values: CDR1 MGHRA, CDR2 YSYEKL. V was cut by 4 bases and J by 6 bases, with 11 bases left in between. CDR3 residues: CASSRDRLDTQYF. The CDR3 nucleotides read TGCGCCAGCAGCCGAGACAGGCTTGATACGCAGTATTTT.

The CDR3 here is CASSYLNDRPDYGYTF. The CDR3 DNA reads as TGTGCCAGCAGTTACCTTAATGACAGGCCGGACTATGGCTACACCTTC. The genes are TRBV6-5 and TRBJ1-2, with D perhaps matching TRBD1 (6 bases). This CDR3 has 16 residues. Trimming shortened V by 2 bases and J by 3 bases, and 16 bases separated the two germline ends. Germline V gives CDR1 MNHEY, CDR2 SVGAGI.

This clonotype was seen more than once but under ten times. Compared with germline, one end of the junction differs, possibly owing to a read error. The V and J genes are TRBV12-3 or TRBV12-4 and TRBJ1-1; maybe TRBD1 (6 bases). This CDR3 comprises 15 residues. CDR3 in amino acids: CTSSLWGGRDSEAFF. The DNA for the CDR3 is TGTACCAGCAGTTTATGGGGGGGGCGCGATTCTGAAGCTTTCTTT.

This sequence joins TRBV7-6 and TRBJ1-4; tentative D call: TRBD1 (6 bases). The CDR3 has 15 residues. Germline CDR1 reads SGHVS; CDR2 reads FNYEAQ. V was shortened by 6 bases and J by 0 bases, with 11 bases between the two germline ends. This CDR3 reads CASRQGSATNEKLFF. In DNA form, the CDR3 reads TGTGCCAGCAGGCAGGGGTCAGCAACTAATGAAAAACTGTTTTTT. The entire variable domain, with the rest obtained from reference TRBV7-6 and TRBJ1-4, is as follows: GAGVSQSPRYKVTKRGQDVALRCDPISGHVSLYWYRQALGQGPEFLTYFNYEAQQDKSGLPNDRFSAERPEGSISTLTIQRTEQRDSAMYRCASRQGSATNEKLFFGSGTQLSVL.

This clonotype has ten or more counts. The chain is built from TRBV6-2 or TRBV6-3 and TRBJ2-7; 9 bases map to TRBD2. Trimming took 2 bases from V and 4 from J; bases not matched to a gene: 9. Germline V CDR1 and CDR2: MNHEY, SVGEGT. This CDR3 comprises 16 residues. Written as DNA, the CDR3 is TGTGCCAGCAGTTACGGTGTAGCGGGAGTAAGGTACGAGCAGTACTTC. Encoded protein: CASSYGVAGVRYEQYF.

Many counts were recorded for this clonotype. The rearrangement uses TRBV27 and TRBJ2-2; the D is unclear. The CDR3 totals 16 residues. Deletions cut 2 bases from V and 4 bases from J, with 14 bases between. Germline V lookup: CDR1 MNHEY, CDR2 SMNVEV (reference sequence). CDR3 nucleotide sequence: TGTGCCAGCAGTTTAGGTCGACGAGAAACCACCGGGGAGCTGTTTTTT. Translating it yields CASSLGRRETTGELFF.